The source of this TCR beta chain is a study of cytomegalovirus exposure and HLA in healthy donors. Researchers ran the PCR with 60 Vbeta and 13 Jbeta primers. Produced via immunoSEQ multiplex PCR; TCRdb's table is partial and in-frame only. The sample shows some 210,000 clones, approximately 82% of them seen only once. The germline V and J ends were trimmed by 6 bases and 8 bases, with 17 bases remaining between them. Germline V lookup: CDR1 MNHEY, CDR2 SMNVEV (reference sequence). The CDR3 contains 14 residues. This chain uses TRBV27 with TRBJ2-1, with D perhaps matching TRBD2 (6 bases). The receptor's source is a male donor in good health and CMV-seronegative. The sample comprised PBMCs. The CDR3, as DNA: TGTGCCAGCAGGCCACCAGCGGGTAGGGATGAGCAGTTCTTC. Residues: CASRPPAGRDEQFF.